The 32 T cell receptor beta chains below all came from one sample that was sequenced in a study of Ad26.COV2.S vaccination and SARS-CoV-2 variants. Data came from immunoSEQ multiplex PCR; TCRdb stores just in-frame clones and leaves some out. The table has hundreds of thousands of clones, roughly 85% seen once. The treatment denotes: 19 received Ad26.COV2.S at low or high dose, single or two shots; 5 received placebo; per-sample allocation not given. After the first vaccine or placebo injection, samples were drawn on day 63. This material consisted of peripheral blood, taken in a trial of Ad26.COV2.S vaccine versus placebo. The receptors here all came from a person between 18 and 65 years old who received the Ad26.COV2.S COVID-19 vaccine or a placebo.

V gene TRBV5-1 combines with J gene TRBJ2-1, with TRBD2 matching over 7 bases. The junction had 16 bases not matched to a gene; V was cut back by 0 bases and J by 4 bases. The germline gives CDR1 SGHRS, CDR2 YFSETQ. This CDR3 comprises 19 residues. CDR3 amino acids: CASSLGAYISGNHYNEQFF. The CDR3 DNA is TGCGCCAGCAGCTTGGGCGCCTATATAAGCGGGAATCATTACAATGAGCAGTTCTTC.

The chain has TRBV19 and TRBJ1-4; 7 bases agree with TRBD1. V lost 3 bases to trimming and J lost 9 bases; unmatched junction nucleotides: 7. This CDR3 contains 14 residues. Germline-derived CDR1 and CDR2 are LNHDA and SQIVND (reference sequence). The CDR3 DNA reads TGTGCCAGTAGTATCGACAGGGTTGCACAAAAACTGTTTTTT. It codes for CASSIDRVAQKLFF.

This chain links TRBV28 with TRBJ1-2; D is ambiguous. The ends were cut back, 7 bases at V and 4 bases at J, with 13 bases in the middle. The CDR3 spans 13 residues. CDR1 is MDHEN, CDR2 SYDVKM, per germline. The CDR3 spells CASTLGSFYGYTF. CDR3 nucleotide sequence: TGTGCCAGCACCTTGGGTTCCTTCTATGGCTACACCTTC.

V usage is TRBV5-1 and J usage is TRBJ2-5; D not certain. Germline assignment: CDR1 SGHRS and CDR2 YFSETQ. The CDR3 length is 12 residues. Trimming removed 3 bases from V and 5 bases from J, with 8 bases in between. CDR3 sequence (DNA): TGCGCCAGCAGCTCTAGGGCCGAGACCCAGTACTTC. Translating it yields CASSSRAETQYF.

V gene TRBV6-2 or TRBV6-3 combines with J gene TRBJ1-6; 8 nucleotides line up with TRBD1. V shed 5 bases and J 10 bases; nucleotides not matched to a gene: 13. The germline CDR1 and CDR2 sequences are MNHEY and SVGEGT. The CDR3 consists of 16 residues. CDR3 DNA sequence: TGTGCCAGCAGTCAACAGGGGGAGCAGATGGTGTCACCCCTCCACTTT. It yields the protein CASSQQGEQMVSPLHF.

The V gene is TRBV30, the J gene TRBJ2-1, with 7 bases matching TRBD2. V shed 5 bases, J shed 7 bases, and the junction held 8 bases outside the gene matches. The CDR3 spans 13 residues. The germline V gene has CDR1 GTSNPN and CDR2 SVGIG (reference sequence). The CDR3 loop is CAWSLAVGNEQFF. CDR3 DNA: TGTGCCTGGTCTCTAGCGGTAGGGAATGAGCAGTTCTTC.

The rearrangement uses TRBV3-1 (or the pseudogene TRBV3-2) and TRBJ2-7; 11 bases align to TRBD2. Germline assignment: CDR1 LGHDT and CDR2 YNNKEL (reference sequence). Losses at the gene ends were 1 base for V and 0 bases for J; bases not matched to a gene: 8. The CDR3 runs 18 residues. The CDR3 here is CASSQVCLTSGDSYEQYF. CDR3 nucleotides: TGTGCCAGCAGCCAAGTTTGCCTGACTAGCGGGGACTCCTACGAGCAGTACTTC.

This clone has just one count. The J gene is TRBJ1-3, the V gene TRBV3-1 (or the pseudogene TRBV3-2); D call uncertain. Germline lookup yields CDR1 LGHDT and CDR2 YNNKEL (reference sequence). The CDR3 is 13 amino acids. With 1 base removed from V and 4 bases from J, the gap between germline ends came to 5 bases. CDR3 sequence reads: CASSQGQGNTIYF. The CDR3 DNA is TGTGCCAGCAGCCAAGGGCAGGGAAACACCATATATTTT.

The chain carries TRBV29-1 and TRBJ2-5, with 10 nucleotides matching TRBD1. Germline CDR1 reads SQVTM; CDR2 reads ANQGSEA. V lost 6 bases to trimming and J lost 4 bases; unmatched junction nucleotides: 8. The CDR3 consists of 14 residues. The CDR3 here is CSVTTTGGLETQYF. For the CDR3, the DNA is TGCAGCGTGACTACGACAGGGGGCTTAGAGACCCAGTACTTC.

J is TRBJ2-1 and V is TRBV19, with D perhaps matching TRBD1 (8 bases). The CDR3 has 13 amino acids. Trimming removed 7 bases at V and 9 bases at J, with 16 bases between. The germline CDR1 and CDR2 sequences are LNHDA and SQIVND (reference sequence). Here the CDR3 reads CASTGQGGGEQFF. The CDR3 DNA reads TGTGCCAGTACCGGACAGGGAGGGGGTGAGCAGTTCTTC.

In DNA form, the CDR3 reads TGTGCCAGCTCACCGGCAGCGAATAGCAATCAGCCCCAGCATTTT. Translating gives CASSPAANSNQPQHF. The chain carries TRBV18 and TRBJ1-5; D remains ambiguous. The V and J ends lost 3 bases and 0 bases respectively, with 9 bases between them. The CDR3 length is 15 residues. CDR1 is KGHSH, CDR2 LQKENI, per germline.

The chain has TRBV18 and TRBJ1-1; tentatively, D is TRBD1 (5 bases). With 3 bases removed from V and 11 bases from J, the gap between germline ends came to 16 bases. This CDR3 comprises 13 residues. Germline CDR1 KGHSH, CDR2 LQKENI. CDR3 protein: CASSPGGDVLAFF. The DNA for the CDR3 is TGTGCCAGCTCACCTGGGGGGGACGTTTTGGCTTTCTTT.

V gene TRBV3-1 (or the pseudogene TRBV3-2) combines with J gene TRBJ2-7; 9 nucleotides align to TRBD1. Trimming at V came to 4 bases and at J to 1 base, leaving 8 bases not matched to a gene. The CDR3 is 16 amino acids. Germline lookup yields CDR1 LGHDT and CDR2 YNNKEL (reference sequence). CDR3 in DNA: TGTGCCAGCAGCCGCAACCGGGACAGGGCTTCCTACGAGCAGTACTTC. Translated, it gives CASSRNRDRASYEQYF.

The V gene is TRBV28, the J gene TRBJ2-7, with TRBD1 matching over 9 bases. Germline CDR1 and CDR2: MDHEN and SYDVKM. The CDR3 length is 13 residues. V lost 7 bases and J lost 4; bases outside the gene matches: 5. CDR3 DNA sequence: TGTGCCAGCAAAGGGACAGGGAATTACGAGCAGTACTTC. This codes for CASKGTGNYEQYF.

The table lists this clone with a few counts. The chain combines TRBV5-1 with TRBJ1-3; tentatively, D is TRBD1 (6 bases). CDR3 length: 18 amino acids. The germline V and J ends were trimmed by 1 base and 0 bases, with 17 bases remaining between them. Germline V CDR1 and CDR2: SGHRS, YFSETQ. The CDR3 DNA sequence: TGCGCCAGCAGCTTGAGTTTGCCAGGGGCTCACTCTGGAAACACCATATATTTT. Its translation is CASSLSLPGAHSGNTIYF.

This clone was found a few times. This chain joins TRBV9 and TRBJ2-3; perhaps TRBD1 as D (6 bases). In germline, CDR1 is SGDLS, CDR2 YYNGEE. V lost 3 bases and J 3 bases, leaving 17 bases between the germline ends. The CDR3 has 16 residues. The DNA of the CDR3 is TGTGCCAGCAGCGCATACAGGGTCCAAGGAACAGATACGCAGTATTTT. Translated, it gives CASSAYRVQGTDTQYF.

The genes are TRBV6-6 and TRBJ1-1; D is possibly TRBD1 (6 bases). V was trimmed by 5 bases and J by 1 base, leaving 11 bases between them. Germline lookup yields CDR1 MNHNY and CDR2 SVGAGI (reference sequence). The CDR3 has 14 amino acids. CDR3 sequence: CASSHKGGNTEAFF. The CDR3 DNA is TGTGCCAGCAGTCACAAGGGGGGGAACACTGAAGCTTTCTTT.

The rearrangement joins TRBV18 to TRBJ1-2, with D uncertain. The length of the CDR3 is 14 residues. V was cut by 3 bases and J by 4 bases, with 12 bases left in between. The germline V gene encodes CDR1 KGHSH and CDR2 LQKENI. The CDR3 loop is CASSPGGWRYGYTF. The CDR3 nucleotides read TGTGCCAGCTCACCCGGAGGTTGGCGCTATGGCTACACCTTC.

The rearrangement links TRBV7-8 to TRBJ1-4, with D tentatively TRBD1 (6 bases). The V gene lost 5 bases and the J gene lost 5 bases, with 15 bases spanning the gap. The germline gives CDR1 SGHVS, CDR2 FQNEAQ. CDR3 length equals 15 residues. The CDR3 region has the DNA TGTGCCAGCAGCCGACGGGGGGCTCGAAATGAAAAACTGTTTTTT. Encoded protein: CASSRRGARNEKLFF.

This clone was detected a few times. The chain links TRBV11-2 to TRBJ1-1; 10 bases align to TRBD1. The trim removed 4 bases at V and 4 bases at J, leaving 6 bases unmatched. The CDR3 has 15 residues. Germline assignment: CDR1 SGHAT and CDR2 FQNNGV. This chain's CDR3 is CASSSIDRGLTEAFF. The CDR3 nucleotides read TGTGCCAGCAGCTCCATAGACAGGGGGCTCACTGAAGCTTTCTTT.

The V call is TRBV9, the J call TRBJ1-6; no firm D call. Germline-derived CDR1 and CDR2 are SGDLS and YYNGEE. V was clipped by 4 bases and J by 4 bases, with 12 bases between them. The CDR3 covers 15 residues. CDR3 DNA: TGTGCCAGCAGCCCACCTGGGGAGTATAATTCACCCCTCCACTTT. It specifies CASSPPGEYNSPLHF.

The chain couples TRBV2 to TRBJ2-1; a weak D match, TRBD2 (6 bases). V was shortened by 5 bases and J by 5 bases, with 13 bases between the two germline ends. CDR1 is SNHLY and CDR2 is FYNNEI in the germline V gene. The CDR3 runs to 14 residues. Here the CDR3 reads CASSRPSADNEQFF. CDR3 in DNA: TGTGCCAGCAGTCGGCCTAGCGCTGACAATGAGCAGTTCTTC.

The gene calls are TRBV18 and TRBJ1-4, with 7 bases matching TRBD1. With V trimmed by 4 bases and J by 5 bases, 4 bases remained unmatched. The length of the CDR3 is 14 residues. Germline CDR1 KGHSH, CDR2 LQKENI. CDR3 protein: CASSRTGGNEKLFF. CDR3 bases: TGTGCCAGCTCACGGACAGGTGGGAATGAAAAACTGTTTTTT.

The chain couples TRBV19 to TRBJ1-5, with D hard to call. With 2 bases removed from V and 8 bases from J, the gap between germline ends came to 16 bases. Germline V gives CDR1 LNHDA, CDR2 SQIVND (reference sequence). This CDR3 is built from 15 residues. This chain's CDR3 is CASSIRSGFLEPQHF. The CDR3 coding sequence is TGTGCCAGTAGTATACGCTCGGGGTTTTTGGAGCCCCAGCATTTT.

This rearrangement joins TRBV2 to TRBJ2-1, with 7 bases identical to TRBD2. Germline CDR1 and CDR2: SNHLY and FYNNEI. The length of the CDR3 is 15 residues. The V gene end was trimmed by 5 bases and the J gene end by 4 bases; junction bases not matched to a gene: 8. The CDR3 bases are TGTGCCAGCAGTTCTTCCGCGGGGGTATACAATGAGCAGTTCTTC. This translates into CASSSSAGVYNEQFF.

This clone appeared many times. The chain employs TRBV12-3 or TRBV12-4 and TRBJ2-7; no clear D. The CDR3 sequence is 12 residues long. V dropped 1 base and J dropped 2 bases, with 3 bases sitting between them. CDR3 in DNA: TGTGCCAGCAGTTTAGACACCTACGAGCAGTACTTC. Translated, it gives CASSLDTYEQYF.

This clone was counted many times. The chain couples TRBV5-1 to TRBJ1-6, with 9 bases aligning to TRBD1. The V gene's germline CDR1 is SGHRS and CDR2 YFSETQ. This CDR3 comprises 12 residues. V shed 3 bases and J 14 bases; nucleotides not matched to a gene: 3. The CDR3 DNA follows: TGCGCCAGCAGCTGGGGACAGGGCACCCTCCACTTT. This translates into CASSWGQGTLHF. The whole variable domain, remainder taken from reference TRBV5-1 and TRBJ1-6, is KAGVTQTPRYLIKTRGQQVTLSCSPISGHRSVSWYQQTPGQGLQFLFEYFSETQRNKGNFPGRFSGRQFSNSRSEMNVSTLELGDSALYLCASSWGQGTLHFGNGTRLTVT.

The chain combines TRBV19 with TRBJ2-1, with D possibly being TRBD2 (7 bases). The CDR3 consists of 14 residues. The ends were cut back, 4 bases at V and 4 bases at J, with 11 bases in the middle. Germline-derived CDR1 and CDR2 are LNHDA and SQIVND (reference sequence). The CDR3 DNA is TGTGCCAGTAGTAAGGGAGGGGGGTACAATGAGCAGTTCTTC. Residues: CASSKGGGYNEQFF.

The V and J genes are TRBV7-9 and TRBJ2-5; D call uncertain. Germline V gene lookup returns CDR1 SEHNR and CDR2 FQNEAQ (reference sequence). This CDR3 is built from 13 residues. The V and J ends lost 1 base and 3 bases respectively, with 6 bases between them. CDR3 sequence: CASSLEGKETQYF. The CDR3 nucleotides read TGTGCCAGCAGCTTAGAGGGTAAAGAGACCCAGTACTTC. The full variable domain, in which reference TRBV7-9 and TRBJ2-5 provide the parts outside the CDR3, is DTGVSQNPRHKITKRGQNVTFRCDPISEHNRLYWYRQTLGQGPEFLTYFQNEAQLEKSRLLSDRFSAERPKGSFSTLEIQRTEQGDSAMYLCASSLEGKETQYFGPGTRLLVL.

The V and J genes are TRBV9 and TRBJ2-2; 7 bases map to TRBD2. The V segment lost 3 bases and the J segment 3 bases; nucleotides outside the gene matches: 8. Germline values: CDR1 SGDLS, CDR2 YYNGEE. This CDR3 has 16 amino acids. The CDR3 here is CASSAGLVGYTGELFF. The DNA for the CDR3 is TGTGCCAGCAGCGCCGGACTAGTCGGGTACACCGGGGAGCTGTTTTTT. The complete variable domain, with remaining parts taken from reference TRBV9 and TRBJ2-2, reads DSGVTQTPKHLITATGQRVTLRCSPRSGDLSVYWYQQSLDQGLQFLIQYYNGEERAKGNILERFSAQQFPDLHSELNLSSLELGDSALYFCASSAGLVGYTGELFFGEGSRLTVL.

The CDR3 DNA sequence: TGTGCCAGCAGCTTGGGAAGGGGGCGGAACACTGAAGCTTTCTTT. Protein: CASSLGRGRNTEAFF. The chain recombines TRBV5-6 with TRBJ1-1, with 7 bases matching TRBD1. Germline CDR1 is SGHDT and CDR2 is YYEEEE. The CDR3 covers 15 residues. With 0 bases clipped from V and 1 base from J, the junction kept 3 bases outside the gene matches.

This clone was seen a few times. The CDR3: CASNQGFGTGELFF. For the CDR3, the DNA is TGTGCCAGCAACCAGGGGTTCGGGACCGGGGAGCTGTTTTTT. The J gene is TRBJ2-2, the V gene TRBV5-5, with a tentative D call TRBD1 (6 bases). CDR3 length equals 14 residues. Germline V lookup: CDR1 SGHKS, CDR2 YYEKEE (reference sequence). V was clipped by 6 bases and J by 5 bases, with 14 bases between them.